Shown below are 10 T cell receptor beta chains from a single sample sequenced in a study of T cells in Graves' hyperthyroidism and ophthalmopathy. RNA transcripts yielded amplified TCR beta CDR3 regions. RT-PCR in the first round (using the HTBI primer set) targeted the TCR CDR3. TCRdb reprocessed the multiplex PCR reads via MiXCR and lists one record per CDR3 protein. The sample carries about 840,000 distinct CDR3 sequences, about two fifths recorded once. Sequenced: blood. The receptor source for this set is a man aged 18 to 30 with Graves' hyperthyroidism.

The CDR3: CSVDVGRDGYTF. The CDR3 DNA reads as TGCAGCGTTGACGTGGGCAGGGACGGCTACACCTTC. The chain has TRBV29-1 and TRBJ1-2; D may be TRBD1 (5 bases). Germline CDR1 is SQVTM and CDR2 is ANQGSEA. CDR3 length: 12 amino acids. The V and J ends lost 3 bases and 8 bases respectively, with 13 bases between them.

This clonotype was observed at least ten times. The chain combines TRBV29-1 with TRBJ2-7; 11 nucleotides line up with TRBD2. The CDR3 spans 13 residues. Germline V lookup: CDR1 SQVTM, CDR2 ANQGSEA. The trim removed 5 bases at V and 4 bases at J, leaving 4 bases unmatched. The CDR3, as DNA: TGCAGCGTTACGTGGACTAGCGGGTACGAGCAGTACTTC. Translated, it gives CSVTWTSGYEQYF.

This clonotype was seen many times. The chain couples TRBV20-1 to TRBJ2-5; tentative D call: TRBD2 (5 bases). The CDR3 length is 12 residues. The germline V gene has CDR1 DFQATT and CDR2 SNEGSKA (reference sequence). Between the trimmed V and J ends, which lost 4 bases and 3 bases, there was a span of 9 bases. The CDR3 loop is CSAKDGKETQYF. In nucleotides, the CDR3 is TGCAGTGCTAAGGACGGGAAAGAGACCCAGTACTTC.

This clonotype was detected a few times. The chain has TRBV2 and TRBJ1-1; 10 bases agree with TRBD1. CDR1 and CDR2 (germline): SNHLY, FYNNEI. The CDR3 has 18 amino acids. V gave up 5 bases and J gave up 0 bases; unmatched junction bases: 12. The CDR3 reads CASSLLRDRGTMNTEAFF. The CDR3 DNA reads as TGTGCCAGCAGTCTACTCCGGGACAGGGGAACCATGAACACTGAAGCTTTCTTT.

This clonotype was seen a handful of times. V and J are TRBV7-9 and TRBJ1-1; D is ambiguous. Germline CDR1 is SEHNR and CDR2 is FQNEAQ (reference sequence). V lost 2 bases and J 11 bases, leaving 12 bases between the germline ends. There are 12 residues in the CDR3. This chain's CDR3 is CASSLREEVAFF. In DNA, the CDR3 is TGTGCCAGCAGCTTAAGAGAGGAGGTTGCTTTCTTT.

This chain connects TRBV7-2 to TRBJ2-6; D is possibly TRBD1 (5 bases). This CDR3 comprises 17 residues. CDR1 SGHTA and CDR2 FQGNSA come from the germline V gene. Trimming shortened V by 3 bases and J by 0 bases, and 12 bases separated the two germline ends. CDR3 sequence (DNA): TGTGCCAGCAGCTTGGGGCCTCCTAGCTCTGGGGCCAACGTCCTGACTTTC. Amino acid sequence: CASSLGPPSSGANVLTF.

V and J are TRBV4-1 and TRBJ1-1; no clear D gene. Per the germline V gene, CDR1 is MGHRA and CDR2 is YSYEKL. V lost 5 bases and J lost 6, with 13 bases in between. CDR3 size: 13 residues. The CDR3 coding sequence is TGCGCCAGCAGCGATACAGAGAGCGCTGAAGCTTTCTTT. Protein product: CASSDTESAEAFF.

The chain is built from TRBV12-3 or TRBV12-4 and TRBJ2-7; TRBD1 is a possible D gene (5 bases). V lost 4 bases and J 2 bases, leaving 9 bases between the germline ends. The CDR3 is made up of 13 amino acids. CDR3 DNA sequence: TGTGCCAGCAGTTACAGGAGCGCCTACGAGCAGTACTTC. Protein product: CASSYRSAYEQYF.

This clonotype was detected ten times or more. The chain recombines TRBV7-6 with TRBJ1-4; 8 bases are a match to TRBD1. Trimming cost V 5 bases and J 3 bases; bases outside gene matches: 8. CDR3 size: 16 residues. Germline V gene data show CDR1 as SGHVS and CDR2 as FNYEAQ. CDR3 in DNA: TGTGCCAGCAGCCGCTTACAGGGGGAGGCTAATGAAAAACTGTTTTTT. Its translation: CASSRLQGEANEKLFF.

This clonotype was seen at least ten times. CDR3: CASSVDRDETQYF. Here the CDR3 DNA reads TGTGCCAGTAGTGTGGACAGGGACGAGACCCAGTACTTC. The rearrangement joins TRBV19 to TRBJ2-5, with 8 bases fitting TRBD1. CDR3 length: 13 amino acids. Germline values: CDR1 LNHDA, CDR2 SQIVND (reference sequence). V lost 5 bases to trimming and J lost 5 bases; unmatched junction nucleotides: 4.